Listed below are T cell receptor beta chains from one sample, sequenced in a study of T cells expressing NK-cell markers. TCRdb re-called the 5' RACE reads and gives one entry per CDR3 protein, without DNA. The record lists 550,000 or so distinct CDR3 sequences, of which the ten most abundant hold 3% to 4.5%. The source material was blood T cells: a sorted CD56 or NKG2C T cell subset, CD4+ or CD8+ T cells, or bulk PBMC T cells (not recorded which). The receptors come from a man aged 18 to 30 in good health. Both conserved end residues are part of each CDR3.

cdr3_aa: CASSPRRLAGSNEQFF
v_call: TRBV18
j_call: TRBJ2-1

cdr3_aa: CASGVGDTQYF
v_call: TRBV15
j_call: TRBJ2-3

cdr3_aa: CASSLGDRGSQPQHF
v_call: TRBV11-2
j_call: TRBJ1-5

cdr3_aa: CASSLGREYEQFF
v_call: TRBV7-7
j_call: TRBJ2-1

cdr3_aa: CASRGQDNSPLHF
v_call: TRBV6-1
j_call: TRBJ1-6

cdr3_aa: CASSPHLGSHNEQFF
v_call: TRBV6-2/TRBV6-3
j_call: TRBJ2-1

cdr3_aa: CASSPELGEETQYF
v_call: TRBV18
j_call: TRBJ2-5

cdr3_aa: CASSQSNTPKETQYF
v_call: TRBV16
j_call: TRBJ2-5

cdr3_aa: CASSTRTTPSYEQYF
v_call: TRBV6-5
j_call: TRBJ2-7

cdr3_aa: CASSPEGAPAEGYTF
v_call: TRBV18
j_call: TRBJ1-2

cdr3_aa: CASSGGPYEQYF
v_call: TRBV12-3/TRBV12-4
j_call: TRBJ2-7